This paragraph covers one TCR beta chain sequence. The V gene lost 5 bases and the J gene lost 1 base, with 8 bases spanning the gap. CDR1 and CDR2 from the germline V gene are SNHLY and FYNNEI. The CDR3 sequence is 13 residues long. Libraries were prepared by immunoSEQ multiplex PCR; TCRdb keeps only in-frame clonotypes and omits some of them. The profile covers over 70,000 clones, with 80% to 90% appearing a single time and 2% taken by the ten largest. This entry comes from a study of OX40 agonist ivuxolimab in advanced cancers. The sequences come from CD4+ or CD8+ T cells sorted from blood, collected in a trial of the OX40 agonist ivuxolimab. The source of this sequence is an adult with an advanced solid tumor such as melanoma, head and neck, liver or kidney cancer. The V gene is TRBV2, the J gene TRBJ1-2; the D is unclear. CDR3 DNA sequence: TGTGCCAGCAGTATCGGGCTTAACTATGGCTACACCTTC. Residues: CASSIGLNYGYTF. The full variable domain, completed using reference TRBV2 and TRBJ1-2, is EPEVTQTPSHQVTQMGQEVILRCVPISNHLYFYWYRQILGQKVEFLVSFYNNEISEKSEIFDDQFSVERPDGSNFTLKIRSTKLEDSAMYFCASSIGLNYGYTFGSGTRLTVV.